This TCR beta chain was recorded in a study of shared clonotypes between healthy human individuals. In the study overall: Donors had three CD4 naive, three CD4 memory, two CD8 naive and one CD8 memory plate apiece. Whole-study findings and limits: Several donors held about 5.1% of naive CD4 clonotypes in common. The authors expected sequencing depth to affect clonotype sharing among donors.

The CDR3 has 19 residues. Germline CDR1 MDHEN, CDR2 SYDVKM. V shed 4 bases, J shed 0 bases, and the junction held 13 bases outside the gene matches. Measured with immunoSEQ multiplex PCR; TCRdb has only the in-frame clones, and not every one. The table has approximately 2,200,000 clones, about 93% seen once. Naive CD8 cells lacked CD45RO, underwent positive selection for CCR7 and left out terminally differentiated effector memory CD45RA+ cells. Concerning this clone itself: Its antigen is undetermined.

The sample consisted of naive CD8+ T cells from PBMCs. This rearrangement joins TRBV28 to TRBJ1-4; TRBD1 agrees at 8 bases. The source is a man aged 18 to 30 in good health. Some clones in this sample may be carry-over from other donors' samples. This CDR3 reads CASSSEHQGARATNEKLFF. The CDR3 nucleotides are TGTGCCAGCAGTTCGGAACATCAGGGGGCGCGAGCAACTAATGAAAAACTGTTTTTT.